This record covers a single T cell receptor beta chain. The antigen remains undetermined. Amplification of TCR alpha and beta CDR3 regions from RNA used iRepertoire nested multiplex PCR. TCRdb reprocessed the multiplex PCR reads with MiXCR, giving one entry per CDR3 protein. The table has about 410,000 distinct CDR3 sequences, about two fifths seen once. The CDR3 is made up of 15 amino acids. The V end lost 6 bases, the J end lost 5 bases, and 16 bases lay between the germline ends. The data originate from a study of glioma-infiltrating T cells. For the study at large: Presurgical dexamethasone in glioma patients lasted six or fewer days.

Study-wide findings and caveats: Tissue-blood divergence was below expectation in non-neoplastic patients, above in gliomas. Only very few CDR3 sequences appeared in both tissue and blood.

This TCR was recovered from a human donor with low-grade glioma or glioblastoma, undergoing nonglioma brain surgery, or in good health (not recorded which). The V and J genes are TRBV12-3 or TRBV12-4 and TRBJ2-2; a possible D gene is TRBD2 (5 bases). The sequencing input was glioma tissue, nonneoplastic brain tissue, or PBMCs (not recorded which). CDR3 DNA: TGTGCCAGCAGACTGGACGGGATAACTACCGGGGAGCTGTTTTTT. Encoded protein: CASRLDGITTGELFF.